This T cell receptor (beta chain) derives from a study of cytomegalovirus exposure and HLA in healthy donors (dated by TCRdb to between 2016 and 2019). With respect to the entire study: In an earlier analysis of 450 to 750 of the donors, 250 to 300 Gb of sequence data and 100 million or so unique TCR beta sequences from roughly 190 million T cells were reported. About 280 gigabases of sequencing data and around 90 million unique TCR sequences made up an early release that covered several hundred HLA-typed donors. Of the roughly 400 genotyped donors, approximately 80% were placed in the genetic ancestry cluster associated with self-reported Caucasian donors. The study aimed to test whether signatures of past pathogen exposure could be identified by cataloging public T cell receptors. The study profiled the T cell repertoires of 550 to 700 subjects by immunosequencing and related them to cytomegalovirus serostatus. Along with the 666-subject first cohort, a separate validation cohort of over a hundred different subjects was used. High-throughput TCR immunosequencing, statistical association of individual TCRs with disease status, and machine learning were combined to predict cytomegalovirus infection status. To study patterns of TCR occurrence, a later analysis re-analyzed previously published TCR beta repertoires from 500 to 850 donors and added high-resolution HLA genotyping. Rather than using new phenotypic data, the later analysis identified candidate immune exposures from TCR beta sequences and from how often those sequences occurred across donors. An earlier analysis of approximately 640 of the donors applied high-throughput TCR beta sequencing to assess whether each TCR beta V gene segment acted as functional or pseudogenic. Alongside the repertoire data, information on donor age, sex, ethnicity and CMV serostatus was compiled. In a later genetic analysis, genome-wide SNP genotypes for about three fifths of the roughly 670 donors were used, and that subset was treated as a discovery cohort. All discovery cohort repertoires had been generated on a single sequencing platform. HLA typing covered class I and class II loci at four-digit resolution. The number of donors typed differed by locus, with roughly 629-640 for A, B, C, DRB1 and DQB1, roughly 520 for DQA1, 606 for DPA1, and approximately 470 for DPB1. About 5 DR-DQ haplotypes were handled as single units for association and clustering, since linkage in the cohort was strong. Among about 390 genotyped donors of the cohort, an average of 235,054 unique TCR beta nucleotide sequences were sequenced per donor, roughly 18% of them non-productive.

In total, roughly 670 healthy bone marrow donors made up the cohort. At the time of sampling, every cohort member was nominally healthy, though immune exposures that went unrecorded were likely present. The donor was CMV seropositive and belonged to the group of 250 to 300 seropositive cohort members. A peripheral blood sample was collected from each donor, and TCR beta sequencing was performed on peripheral blood mononuclear cells. The Qiagen DNeasy Blood Extraction Kit was used to extract genomic DNA from the blood cell samples. The protocol used for the library was the immunoSEQ multiplex PCR assay. A mixture of 60 forward primers for TCR Vbeta segments and 13 reverse primers for TCR Jbeta segments was used in the multiplex PCR. Amplification of the CDR3 region of rearranged TCR beta genes was performed with a multiplex PCR assay on genomic DNA. Amplified TCR beta libraries were sequenced as 87-base-pair reads on the Illumina HiSeq System. In the paper's pipeline: In a later analysis, tens of millions of unique TCR beta chains were counted across the 650 to 750 repertoires, and about 10 million of these chains were shared by at least two donors. Raw reads were error-corrected and collapsed into unique sequences by a nearest-neighbor algorithm in which closely related sequences were merged to remove PCR and sequencing errors. To assign V, D and J gene segments, CDR3 sequences were aligned to IMGT reference sequences. Each retained sequence needed at least a six-nucleotide match to both a V gene segment and a J gene segment. Rearrangements were called productive when the CDR3 lacked stop codons and stayed in frame with V and J; all others were non-productive. CDR3 was defined according to IMGT convention as the region running from the second conserved V-encoded cysteine to the conserved J-encoded phenylalanine. The earlier analysis of some 600 of the donors excluded sequences that lacked an unambiguous match to a single V gene segment. In an earlier analysis of around 600 of the donors, V segments were called functional above 56.7% productive rearrangements and were called segregating when the between-donor standard deviation exceeded 5%. A statistical classification framework was built for diagnosing cytomegalovirus status from the catalog of TCR beta chain sequences. V and J gene assignment, in a later analysis, came from comparing TCR nucleotide sequences with IMGT/GENE-DB human TR gene sequences. In a later analysis, CDR3 sequences and most-parsimonious VDJ recombination scenarios were assigned using the TCRdist pipeline. In a later analysis, each TCR beta chain was defined by its CDR3 amino acid sequence together with its V-gene family, and reads lacking a unique V-gene family were excluded. In a later analysis, 500 to 650 highly shared, low-generation-probability nucleotide sequences were removed to address suspected cross-contamination and a sequencing artifact. For each public chain, a later analysis derived a clonal expansion index from normalized ranks of inferred template counts within each repertoire. A later analysis computed generation probabilities with a VDJ recombination model fitted to out-of-frame rearrangements, and checked the results against IGoR. In a later analysis, TCR-TCR, TCR-HLA and TCR-CMV co-occurrence was scored with hypergeometric tests, and a repertoire-size bias correction was applied to TCR pairs. In a later analysis, false discovery rates were estimated by permuting HLA or CMV assignments 20 times. In a later analysis, co-occurring TCRs were grouped with DBSCAN, and TCRdist sequence similarity was added when clustering was performed within HLA-allele-positive subsets. Repertoires with fewer than 30,000 or more than 120,000 public chains were left out of co-occurrence clustering, as were five repertoires with anomalous nucleotide sharing. Not all clones reach the TCRdb copy of this immuneACCESS table, which keeps in-frame sequences only. Checked studies attribute under half of the gap to unresolved V genes and leave the rest unexplained. V, J and clone size reflect that table, while D and trimming were determined from the DNA. The sample table lists around 200,000 clones, 70% to 80% of them with a count of one. In total, the top ten clones hold 2% to 2.5% of the sample.

CDR1 ENHRY and CDR2 SYGVKD are derived from the germline V gene. The germline ends are 11 bases apart after V is trimmed by 7 bases and J by 5 bases. The CDR3 starts with the cysteine, ends with the phenylalanine, and has 12 residues. Only CDR3 DNA is held: 36 bases, read in frame from base 1. General study outcomes and caveats: A total of 150 or so TCR beta chains were listed by the study as associated with cytomegalovirus. A later genetic analysis associated a missense DCLRE1C variant with V-gene and J-gene trimming of TCR beta chains, and an independent cohort replicated the association. In a later analysis, HLA-associated TCR beta chains were found to be more clonally expanded and to have lower generation probabilities than equally common non-associated chains. The cohort was sequenced for TCR beta chains only, and without alpha or paired-chain data the features that could be detected were limited. The earlier analysis of some 560 of the donors excluded 15 to 20 rarely observed V segments, including chromosome 9 orphons, because counts were too low. A cluster of highly shared sequence variants was judged likely to be a technical artifact of the sequencing pipeline. According to the authors, the approach could potentially be generalized to other disease states and immunological phenotypes. For the cohort, immune exposure information was limited to CMV serostatus. Correlated functional status among segregating V segments might reflect linkage disequilibrium, but an unknown experimental factor could not be ruled out. Assigning TCR associations to individual alleles was difficult when HLA alleles, especially DR and DQ, strongly co-occurred. The presence/absence analyses assumed that sequencing depth was roughly uniform across donors, and that assumption may not be true. According to a later analysis, TCR association rates differed among HLA loci, with DRB1 alleles showing the most associated TCRs and HLA-C alleles showing the fewest. In both the original and validation cohorts, the classifier was reported to diagnose cytomegalovirus status with high specificity and sensitivity. Some IMGT-functional V segments, including TRBV6-2 and TRBV6-3, could not be distinguished by the 87-base-pair reads and were therefore excluded. An earlier analysis of 450 to 750 of the donors showed that most TCR beta V segments appeared in productive rearrangements either about 87% or about 30% of the time, which broadly matched IMGT annotations. Three of the identified cytomegalovirus-associated TCR beta chains were confirmed in vitro to be specific for cytomegalovirus antigens. Because some donors lacked HLA typing at each locus, the association tests relied only on the typed subset. A further reported finding was that TCR beta sequences accurately predicted the HLA-A and HLA-B alleles for most subjects in the first cohort. In a later analysis, most CMV-associated TCR beta chains were found to appear HLA-restricted, with HLA associations seemingly driven largely by CMV exposure. A later genetic analysis reported fewer N-insertions in productive TCRs among donors in an Asian-associated ancestry cluster than the 666-donor mean. A later analysis reported that several top co-occurrence clusters appeared linked to parvovirus B19, influenza, CMV and Epstein-Barr virus. Most TCR sequences were seen in very few donors, while some public TCRs were found in many individuals. A later analysis associated 17,000 or so TCR beta sequences with specific HLA alleles at a false discovery rate of 0.05.

On this clone itself: No antigen is known for it. The input lacks base qualities; no much larger clone sits a single base away.

The chain is encoded by TRBV10-3 joined to TRBJ2-5, with a tentative D gene TRBD1 over 6 matching bases. The sample comprised PBMCs. This sequence originates from a woman between 25 and 40 years old in good health and CMV-seropositive. The sequenced DNA: TGTGCCATCAACCAAGGGGGTGAGACCCAGTACTTC. Its product reads: CAINQGGETQYF.